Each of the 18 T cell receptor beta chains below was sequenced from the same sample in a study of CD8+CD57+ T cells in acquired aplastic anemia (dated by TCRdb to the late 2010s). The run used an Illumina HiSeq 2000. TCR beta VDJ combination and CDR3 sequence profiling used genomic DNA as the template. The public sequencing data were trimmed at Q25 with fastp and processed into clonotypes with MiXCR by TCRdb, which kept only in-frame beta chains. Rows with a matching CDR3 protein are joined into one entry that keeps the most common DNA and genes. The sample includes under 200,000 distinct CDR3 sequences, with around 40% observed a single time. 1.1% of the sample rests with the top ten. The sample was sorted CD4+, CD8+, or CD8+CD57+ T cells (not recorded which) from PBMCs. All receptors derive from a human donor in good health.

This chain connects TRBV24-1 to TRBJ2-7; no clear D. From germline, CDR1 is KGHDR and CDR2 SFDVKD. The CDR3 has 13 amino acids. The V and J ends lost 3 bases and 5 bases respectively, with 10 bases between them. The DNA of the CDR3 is TGTGCCACCAGTGATCTCATTGCCGACGAGCAGTACTTC. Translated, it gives CATSDLIADEQYF.

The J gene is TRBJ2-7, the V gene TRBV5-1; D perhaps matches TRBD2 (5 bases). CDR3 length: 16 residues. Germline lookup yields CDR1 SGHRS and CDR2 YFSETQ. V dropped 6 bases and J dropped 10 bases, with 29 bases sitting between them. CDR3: CASTEMGSGKKEAQYF. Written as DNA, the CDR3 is TGCGCCAGCACCGAGATGGGGAGTGGAAAAAAAGAGGCCCAGTACTTC. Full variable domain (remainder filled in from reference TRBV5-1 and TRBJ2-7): KAGVTQTPRYLIKTRGQQVTLSCSPISGHRSVSWYQQTPGQGLQFLFEYFSETQRNKGNFPGRFSGRQFSNSRSEMNVSTLELGDSALYLCASTEMGSGKKEAQYFGPGTRLTVT.

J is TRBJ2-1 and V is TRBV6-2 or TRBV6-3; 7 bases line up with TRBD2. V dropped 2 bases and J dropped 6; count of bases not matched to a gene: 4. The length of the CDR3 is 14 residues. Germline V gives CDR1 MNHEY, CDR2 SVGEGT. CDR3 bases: TGTGCCAGCAGTTACCTAGCGGAAGGCAATGAGCAGTTCTTC. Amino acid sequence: CASSYLAEGNEQFF.

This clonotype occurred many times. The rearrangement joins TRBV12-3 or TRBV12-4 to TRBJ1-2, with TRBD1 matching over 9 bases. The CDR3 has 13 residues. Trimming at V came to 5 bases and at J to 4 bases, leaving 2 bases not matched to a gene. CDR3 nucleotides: TGTGCCAGCAGTACAGGGGGCGGCTATGGCTACACCTTC. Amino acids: CASSTGGGYGYTF.

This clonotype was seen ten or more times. DNA for the CDR3: TGTGCCACCAGTGATTTGAACACCCTAGAGGCTGGCTACACCTTC. It is translated as CATSDLNTLEAGYTF. The chain is built from TRBV24-1 and TRBJ1-2; no firm D call. This CDR3 has 15 residues. Trimming took 0 bases from V and 7 from J, leaving 14 bases between them. Germline assignment: CDR1 KGHDR and CDR2 SFDVKD.

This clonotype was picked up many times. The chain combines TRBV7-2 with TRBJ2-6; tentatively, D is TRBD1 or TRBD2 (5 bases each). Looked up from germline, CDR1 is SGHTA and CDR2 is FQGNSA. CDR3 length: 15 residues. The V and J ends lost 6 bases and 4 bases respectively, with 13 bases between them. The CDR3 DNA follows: TGTGCCAGCAGTCCTCCGGGACCCGGGGCCAACGTCCTGACTTTC. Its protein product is CASSPPGPGANVLTF.

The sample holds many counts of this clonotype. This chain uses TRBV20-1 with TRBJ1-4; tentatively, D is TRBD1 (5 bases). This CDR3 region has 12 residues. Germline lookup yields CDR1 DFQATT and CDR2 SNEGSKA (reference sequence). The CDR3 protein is CRVQGTNEKLFF. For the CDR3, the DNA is TGCAGGGTCCAGGGAACTAATGAAAAACTGTTTTTT.

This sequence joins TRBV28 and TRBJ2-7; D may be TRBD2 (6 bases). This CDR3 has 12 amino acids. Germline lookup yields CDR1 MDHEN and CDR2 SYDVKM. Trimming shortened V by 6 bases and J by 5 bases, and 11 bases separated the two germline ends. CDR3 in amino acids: CASREGRNEQYF. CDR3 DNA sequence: TGTGCCAGCAGGGAGGGTAGGAACGAGCAGTACTTC.

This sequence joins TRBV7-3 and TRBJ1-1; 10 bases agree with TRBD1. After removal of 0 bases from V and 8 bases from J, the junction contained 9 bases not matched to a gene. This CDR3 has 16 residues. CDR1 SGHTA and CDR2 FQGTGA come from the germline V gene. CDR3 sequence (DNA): TGTGCCAGCAGCTTAACATTGGGACAGGGGAGGGAAGAAGCTTTCTTT. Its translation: CASSLTLGQGREEAFF.

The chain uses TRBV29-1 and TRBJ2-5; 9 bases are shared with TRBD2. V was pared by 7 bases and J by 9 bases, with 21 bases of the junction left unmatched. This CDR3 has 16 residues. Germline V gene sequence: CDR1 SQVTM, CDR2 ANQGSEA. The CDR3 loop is CSGALRRLAGRDAQYF. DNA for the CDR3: TGCAGCGGAGCTCTTAGAAGGCTAGCGGGGAGAGATGCCCAGTACTTC. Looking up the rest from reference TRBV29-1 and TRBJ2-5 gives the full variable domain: SAVISQKPSRDICQRGTSLTIQCQVDSQVTMMFWYRQQPGQSLTLIATANQGSEATYESGFVIDKFPISRPNLTFSTLTVSNMSPEDSSIYLCSGALRRLAGRDAQYFGPGTRLLVL.

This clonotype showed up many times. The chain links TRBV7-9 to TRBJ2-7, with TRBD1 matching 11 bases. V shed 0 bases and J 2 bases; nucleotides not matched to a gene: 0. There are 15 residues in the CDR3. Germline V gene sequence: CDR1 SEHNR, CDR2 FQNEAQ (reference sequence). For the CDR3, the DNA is TGTGCCAGCAGCTTAGCGGGACAGGGGGCCTACGAGCAGTACTTC. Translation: CASSLAGQGAYEQYF. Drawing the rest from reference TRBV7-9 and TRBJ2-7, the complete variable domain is DTGVSQNPRHKITKRGQNVTFRCDPISEHNRLYWYRQTLGQGPEFLTYFQNEAQLEKSRLLSDRFSAERPKGSFSTLEIQRTEQGDSAMYLCASSLAGQGAYEQYFGPGTRLTVT.

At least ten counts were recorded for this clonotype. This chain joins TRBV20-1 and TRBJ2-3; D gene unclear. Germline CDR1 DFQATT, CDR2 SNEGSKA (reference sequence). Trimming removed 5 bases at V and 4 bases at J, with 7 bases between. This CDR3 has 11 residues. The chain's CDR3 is CSAQGSDTQYF. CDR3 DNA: TGCAGTGCTCAAGGGTCAGATACGCAGTATTTT.

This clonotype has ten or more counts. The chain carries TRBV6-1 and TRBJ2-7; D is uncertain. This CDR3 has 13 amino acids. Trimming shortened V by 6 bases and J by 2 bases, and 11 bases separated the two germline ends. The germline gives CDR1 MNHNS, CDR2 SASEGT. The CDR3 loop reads CASSGEVAYEQYF. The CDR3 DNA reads TGTGCCAGCAGCGGCGAGGTTGCCTACGAGCAGTACTTC.

DNA of the CDR3: TGTGCCACCAGTGACGCTGCCGGGGAGCTGTTTTTT. This translates into CATSDAAGELFF. J is TRBJ2-2 and V is TRBV24-1; D is uncertain. Looked up from germline, CDR1 is KGHDR and CDR2 is SFDVKD. V gave up 4 bases and J gave up 6 bases, with 5 bases separating them. This CDR3 has 12 amino acids.

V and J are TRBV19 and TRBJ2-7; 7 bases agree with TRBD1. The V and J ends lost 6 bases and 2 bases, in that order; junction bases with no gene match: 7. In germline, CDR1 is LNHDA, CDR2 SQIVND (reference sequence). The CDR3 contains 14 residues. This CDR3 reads CASSSGQRAYEQYF. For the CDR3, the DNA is TGTGCCAGTAGCTCGGGACAGAGAGCCTACGAGCAGTACTTC.

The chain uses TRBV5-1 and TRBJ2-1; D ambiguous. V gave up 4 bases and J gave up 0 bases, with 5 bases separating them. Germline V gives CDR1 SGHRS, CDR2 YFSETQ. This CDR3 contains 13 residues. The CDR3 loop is CASSIDSYNEQFF. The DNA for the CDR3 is TGCGCCAGCAGCATCGACTCCTACAATGAGCAGTTCTTC.

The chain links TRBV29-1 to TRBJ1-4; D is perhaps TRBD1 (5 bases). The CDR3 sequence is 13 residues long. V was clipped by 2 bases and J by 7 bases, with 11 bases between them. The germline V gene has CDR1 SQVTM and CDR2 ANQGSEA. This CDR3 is CSVEWGFGEKLFF. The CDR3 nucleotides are TGCAGCGTTGAATGGGGGTTCGGTGAAAAACTGTTTTTT.

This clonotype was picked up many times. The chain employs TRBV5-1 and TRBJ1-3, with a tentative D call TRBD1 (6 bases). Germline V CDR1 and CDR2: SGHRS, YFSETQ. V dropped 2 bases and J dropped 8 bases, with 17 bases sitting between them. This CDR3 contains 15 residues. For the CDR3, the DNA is TGCGCCAGCAGCTTAGGACTTTCAGAGGGGGACACCATATATTTT. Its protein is CASSLGLSEGDTIYF.